This T cell receptor (beta chain) was identified during a study of blood T cell repertoires in COVID-19. Trimming cost V 5 bases and J 4 bases; bases outside gene matches: 9. CDR1 and CDR2 from the germline V gene are MDHEN and SYDVKM. This CDR3 has 15 residues. Sequencing used immunoSEQ multiplex PCR; TCRdb keeps in-frame clones, though not all of them. The table lists 180,000 or so clones, 88% of them singletons. This sequence was found in a man aged 18-30 years with active or convalescent COVID-19. Sequenced input: peripheral blood. This chain joins TRBV28 and TRBJ2-3; TRBD2 matches 7 bases. The CDR3 spells CASSPFGGGSDTQYF. The CDR3 nucleotides read TGTGCCAGCAGTCCCTTTGGGGGAGGGTCAGATACGCAGTATTTT.